This TCR beta chain stems from a study of Graves' ophthalmopathy and Graves' hyperthyroidism (dated by TCRdb to between 2018 and 2020). For the wider study: Peripheral blood samples were taken at the time of initial diagnosis, before any treatment was given. TCR beta repertoire signatures were used to distinguish Graves' ophthalmopathy from Graves' hyperthyroidism and to predict progression to ophthalmopathy. In total, approximately 140 blood samples were TCR-sequenced: approximately 42 ophthalmopathy, 80 or so hyperthyroidism and approximately 17 hyperthyroidism-to-ophthalmopathy patients. A discovery set of 100 patients (43 ophthalmopathy, fewer than 60 stable hyperthyroidism) was enrolled to explore V-J signatures distinguishing ophthalmopathy from hyperthyroidism. The independent validation cohort included under 20 hyperthyroidism patients plus 17 patients who later progressed from hyperthyroidism to ophthalmopathy. In roughly 6 hyperthyroidism patients, the T-cell repertoire of thyroid tissue was compared with the T-cell repertoire of blood. After sampling, hyperthyroidism patients received methimazole starting at 30 mg daily, and ophthalmopathy patients received high-dose intravenous methylprednisolone. Study-wide findings and limitations: Among expanded thyroid clonotypes with frequency above 0.001, most also showed up in blood, which suggests that blood repertoires may reflect the thyroid immune response. The 13-signature model separated ophthalmopathy from stable hyperthyroidism with approximately 85% sensitivity and 81.08% specificity in cross-validation, and 80%/75% in the test set. No statistical method was used to predetermine the sample size, and group allocation was not hidden from the investigators. In validation, the model predicted ophthalmopathy progression with 55% to 71% sensitivity and roughly 78% specificity; roughly 12 predicted patients were CT-confirmed with GO in a median of roughly 6.8 months.

Ophthalmopathy patients were characterized by moderately to severely active disease, a Clinical Activity Score of at least 3, a NOSPECS grade of at least 4, and a disease duration under 3 months. Patients with other autoimmune diseases, uncontrolled infections, pregnancy or lactation were excluded. Diagnosis was based on clinical symptoms, serum thyroxine, TRAb, thyroid ultrasound and orbital computed tomography. Ficoll-Paque density gradient centrifugation was used to isolate PBMCs from about 10 ml of fresh peripheral blood. Trizol reagent was used to extract the total RNA, and its quality was then checked on an Agilent 2100 Bioanalyzer. CDR1 and CDR2 were assigned from the germline V gene (reference sequence) as SEHNR and FQNEAQ. Trimming takes 2 bases off V and 8 bases off J; junction bases not matched to a gene: 8. The CDR3 measures 14 amino acids from cysteine to phenylalanine. Only the CDR3 portion is preserved as DNA: 42 bases, with reading frame beginning at the first base.

For repertoire sequencing, TCR beta CDR3 regions were amplified from RNA transcripts. The first round was an RT-PCR using HTBI primers with the Qiagen OneStep RT-PCR kit, and this first round was followed by a second-round multiplex PCR, then size selection and purification. The libraries underwent paired-end sequencing with 100 bp reads on an Illumina HiSeq2000. As for the authors' bioinformatics: Reads were processed with SOAPnuke, discarding reads with adapters, uncalled bases, mean Phred below 15, or no exact constant-primer or identifier match. COPE v1.2.5 was used to merge the high-quality paired reads. Each unique nucleotide sequence was defined as a clonotype, and clonotypes were aligned to IMGT TRB V, D and J references with MiTCR v1.1. Only V-J combinations with frequency above 0.0001 were analysed, covering 98% to 99.2% of repertoires. For each V-J combination, a TCR clonal expansion and chaos score was defined as the ratio of F50 clonal expansion to chaos observed in the TCRdist matrix. Welch's t-statistics and random forest were used to reduce features to 13 V-J combinations, which were fed into a naive Bayes classifier. The Morisita-Horn index was used to measure how similar the thyroid and blood repertoires were. TCRdb trimmed the raw reads at Q25, called clones with MiXCR and kept productive beta chains. All rows with the same CDR3 protein become a single entry with the most common DNA and genes. None of the V and J calls come from the authors' own analysis; TCRdb made them. For this sample there are hundreds of thousands of distinct CDR3 sequences; 40% appear just once. Approximately 46% of the sample is in the top ten clones.

This clonotype was detected only once. It has no known antigen specificity. Base quality data are lacking; no much larger clone is found one base away. One read alone is weak evidence. The receptor's source is an adult man with Graves' ophthalmopathy. The sample was peripheral blood. The chain couples TRBV7-9 to TRBJ1-2; the central 7 bases match TRBD1. The CDR3 here reads CASSLQGEGRGYTF. The nucleotides read TGTGCCAGCAGCTTACAGGGGGAGGGTCGAGGCTACACCTTC.